The 6 T cell receptor beta chains below were found in one sample sequenced in a study of vaccination effects on CD4 cells after COVID-19. Sequencing was preceded by expansion of antigen-specific CD4+ T cells with viral peptide pools in the ViraFEST assay. The culture ran for about 11 days, and then CD4+ T cells were isolated. Each participant received a vaccine that was either BNT162b2 or mRNA-1273, given as two doses. These receptors have no identified antigens. Some clones are missing from TCRdb's copy, which holds only in-frame ones; the method was immunoSEQ multiplex PCR. The data contain about 81,000 clones, under 80% of them singletons. The input for sequencing was CD4+ T cells from PBMCs cultured with HCoV-OC43 spike peptides, taken after COVID-19 vaccination. Subset described: HCoV-OC43 spike overlapping peptide pool stimulation. These receptors originate from a human donor who received a COVID-19 vaccine.

V gene TRBV9 combines with J gene TRBJ2-5; the D gene is possibly TRBD1 (5 bases). V lost 0 bases to trimming and J lost 5 bases, with 11 bases between them. Looked up from germline, CDR1 is SGDLS and CDR2 is YYNGEE. The CDR3 runs 14 residues. The CDR3: CASSVGIQEETQYF. In nucleotides, the CDR3 is TGTGCCAGCAGCGTAGGTATACAGGAGGAGACCCAGTACTTC.

CDR3 coding DNA: TGTGCCAGCAGCTCGGGACTAGCCTCCTACAATGAGCAGTTCTTC. It yields the protein CASSSGLASYNEQFF. The rearrangement uses TRBV7-3 and TRBJ2-1, with 9 bases lining up with TRBD2. CDR1 is SGHTA, CDR2 FQGTGA, per germline. CDR3 length: 15 amino acids. V lost 4 bases, J lost 0 bases, and 1 base stayed unmatched.

A single count supports this clone. CDR3: CASSFGTSGGQETQYF. For the CDR3, the DNA is TGCGCCAGCAGCTTCGGGACTAGCGGGGGGCAAGAGACCCAGTACTTC. The rearrangement uses TRBV5-1 and TRBJ2-5; the match to TRBD2 covers 15 bases. Looked up from germline, CDR1 is SGHRS and CDR2 is YFSETQ. The trim removed 2 bases at V and 2 bases at J, leaving 1 base unmatched. The CDR3 covers 16 residues.

The rearrangement joins TRBV30 to TRBJ1-2; D perhaps matches TRBD1 (5 bases). The V gene lost 2 bases and the J gene lost 7 bases, with 14 bases spanning the gap. Germline V gene sequence: CDR1 GTSNPN, CDR2 SVGIG (reference sequence). The CDR3 contains 13 residues. The CDR3 DNA reads as TGTGCCTGGAGTCCACTCGGGACGGCTGGCTACACCTTC. Encoded protein: CAWSPLGTAGYTF.

In DNA form, the CDR3 reads TGTGCCAGCAGTCCCCGGACAGGGAGGACGGTAGAGACCCAGTACTTC. Its protein product is CASSPRTGRTVETQYF. This rearrangement joins TRBV28 to TRBJ2-5; 8 bases are a match to TRBD1. CDR1 and CDR2 (germline): MDHEN, SYDVKM. The CDR3 runs to 16 residues. V was clipped by 5 bases and J by 4 bases; unmatched bases: 12.

The gene calls are TRBV2 and TRBJ2-7; tentatively, D is TRBD1 or TRBD2 (5 bases each). CDR1 and CDR2 (germline): SNHLY, FYNNEI. The CDR3 covers 14 residues. Trimming pared 6 bases from V and 2 bases from J, leaving 14 bases between. The CDR3 reads CASSMGPRPYEQYV. CDR3 DNA sequence: TGTGCCAGCAGCATGGGACCGAGACCCTACGAGCAGTACGTC.